A single sample gave rise to the 12 T cell receptor beta chains below, sequenced in a study of control samples from healthy donors and cancer patients (dated by TCRdb to the early 2020s). Library preparation employed the immunoSEQ multiplex PCR assay. TCRdb carries this immuneACCESS record with in-frame sequences only. Its versions omit some clonotypes, under half of them owing to an unresolved V gene in the studies checked, with the rest unexplained. Present in this sample are around 20,000 clones, more than 70% of which were seen just once. The ten largest clones represent 35% to 40% of the sample. The sample was PBMCs. The receptors here all came from a man aged 60-69 years with head and neck cancer.

This sequence joins TRBV9 and TRBJ2-2; D is perhaps TRBD1 (6 bases). Deletions cut 0 bases from V and 4 bases from J, with 10 bases between. Germline lookup yields CDR1 SGDLS and CDR2 YYNGEE. The CDR3 spans 15 residues. The CDR3 bases are TGTGCCAGCAGCGTAGGGGGGCAGCCCACCGGGGAGCTGTTTTTT. It specifies CASSVGGQPTGELFF.

This clone was observed once. The J gene is TRBJ1-1, the V gene TRBV6-5; D uncertain. This CDR3 spans 14 amino acids. V lost 6 bases and J lost 1, with 12 bases in between. Germline values: CDR1 MNHEY, CDR2 SVGAGI. CDR3 amino acids: CASRLGGENTEAFF. In nucleotides, the CDR3 is TGTGCCAGCAGATTAGGCGGAGAGAACACTGAAGCTTTCTTT.

V usage is TRBV6-4 and J usage is TRBJ1-2; D ambiguous. The CDR3 covers 12 residues. V was shortened by 4 bases and J by 1 base, with 4 bases between the two germline ends. Germline CDR1 reads MRHNA; CDR2 reads SNTAGT. This chain's CDR3 is CASSADNYGYTF. The CDR3 DNA reads TGTGCCAGCAGTGCGGATAACTATGGCTACACCTTC.

The gene calls are TRBV27 and TRBJ1-4, with D unresolved. The CDR3 has 14 residues. Germline CDR1 is MNHEY and CDR2 is SMNVEV (reference sequence). Trimming cost V 4 bases and J 6 bases, with 12 bases left between them. The CDR3 bases are TGTGCCAGCAGTTCACAGAGCTATGATGAAAAACTGTTTTTT. Protein sequence: CASSSQSYDEKLFF. Full variable domain (remainder filled in from reference TRBV27 and TRBJ1-4): EAQVTQNPRYLITVTGKKLTVTCSQNMNHEYMSWYRQDPGLGLRQIYYSMNVEVTDKGDVPEGYKVSRKEKRNFPLILESPSPNQTSLYFCASSSQSYDEKLFFGSGTQLSVL.

The gene calls are TRBV14 and TRBJ2-1, with 12 nucleotides matching TRBD2. The J segment lost 0 bases and the V segment lost 4 bases, leaving 7 bases of the junction unmatched. Looked up from germline, CDR1 is SGHDN and CDR2 is FVKESK. The CDR3 is 18 residues long. The CDR3 DNA reads as TGTGCCAGCAGCCCGGGACTAGCGGGTGCCAGCTCCTACAATGAGCAGTTCTTC. Translation: CASSPGLAGASSYNEQFF.

The chain uses TRBV27 and TRBJ1-1; D remains ambiguous. The CDR3 is 14 residues long. V was cut by 5 bases and J by 1 base, with 11 bases left in between. The V gene's germline CDR1 is MNHEY and CDR2 SMNVEV (reference sequence). The CDR3 DNA sequence: TGTGCCAGCAGTCCGGACCTTGGGAACACTGAAGCTTTCTTT. Translating gives CASSPDLGNTEAFF.

The CDR3 DNA reads TGTGCCAGCAGTGAGGACAGGGTCTATGGCTACACCTTC. This encodes CASSEDRVYGYTF. V and J are TRBV6-1 and TRBJ1-2; 8 bases line up with TRBD1. CDR3 size: 13 residues. Germline V gene lookup returns CDR1 MNHNS and CDR2 SASEGT. The trim removed 3 bases at V and 4 bases at J, leaving 1 base unmatched.

The V gene is TRBV4-2, the J gene TRBJ1-2, with D hard to call. The germline CDR1 and CDR2 sequences are LGHNA and YNFKEQ. The CDR3 consists of 14 residues. Trimming removed 1 base from V and 4 bases from J, with 10 bases in between. CDR3 nucleotide sequence: TGTGCCAGCAGCCAAGTGCCGACATCCTATGGCTACACCTTC. Encoded protein: CASSQVPTSYGYTF.

With regard to this clone: This specimen includes other DNA sequences encoding the same CDR3. The CDR3 DNA sequence: TGTGCCAGCAAAGGACAGGGAGGTCAGCCCCAGCATTTT. Amino acids: CASKGQGGQPQHF. The chain combines TRBV2 with TRBJ1-5; 8 bases map to TRBD1. CDR1 SNHLY and CDR2 FYNNEI come from the germline V gene. V trimming: 7 bases; J trimming: 6 bases; junction bases outside the gene matches: 5. This CDR3 region has 13 residues.

The rearrangement links TRBV18 to TRBJ1-1; D gene uncertain. The CDR3 loop spans 15 amino acids. Looked up from germline, CDR1 is KGHSH and CDR2 is LQKENI. The V and J ends lost 2 bases and 11 bases respectively, with 21 bases between them. The CDR3 region has the DNA TGTGCCAGCTCACCAGCTATCAGGACGTTGTTTGAGGCTTTCTTT. Translation gives CASSPAIRTLFEAFF.

The rearrangement uses TRBV6-1 and TRBJ1-2; weak D call: TRBD1 (5 bases). CDR3 size: 17 residues. The V gene's germline CDR1 is MNHNS and CDR2 SASEGT. Between the trimmed V and J ends, which lost 1 base and 5 bases, there was a span of 20 bases. This CDR3 is CASSEVARVQLFYGYTF. CDR3 DNA: TGTGCCAGCAGTGAAGTTGCCAGGGTACAGCTATTTTATGGCTACACCTTC.

J is TRBJ2-2 and V is TRBV19; 7 positions agree with TRBD1. Germline CDR1 LNHDA, CDR2 SQIVND (reference sequence). This CDR3 has 17 residues. Trimming cost V 3 bases and J 6 bases; bases outside gene matches: 13. CDR3 region: CASSIDRRQGRPGELFF. The CDR3, as DNA: TGTGCCAGTAGTATTGATCGGCGACAGGGCCGCCCCGGGGAGCTGTTTTTT. Supplemented by reference TRBV19 and TRBJ2-2, the full variable domain reads DGGITQSPKYLFRKEGQNVTLSCEQNLNHDAMYWYRQDPGQGLRLIYYSQIVNDFQKGDIAEGYSVSREKKESFPLTVTSAQKNPTAFYLCASSIDRRQGRPGELFFGEGSRLTVL.